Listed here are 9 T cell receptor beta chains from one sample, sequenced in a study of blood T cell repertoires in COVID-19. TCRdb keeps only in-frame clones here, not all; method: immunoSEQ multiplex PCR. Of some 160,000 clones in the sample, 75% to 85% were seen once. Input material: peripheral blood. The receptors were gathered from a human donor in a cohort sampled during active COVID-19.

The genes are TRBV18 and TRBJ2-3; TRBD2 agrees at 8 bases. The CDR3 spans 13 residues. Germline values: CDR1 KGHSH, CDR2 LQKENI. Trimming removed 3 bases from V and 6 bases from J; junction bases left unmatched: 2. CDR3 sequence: CASSPGGGDTQYF. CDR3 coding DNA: TGTGCCAGCTCACCCGGGGGGGGCGATACGCAGTATTTT.

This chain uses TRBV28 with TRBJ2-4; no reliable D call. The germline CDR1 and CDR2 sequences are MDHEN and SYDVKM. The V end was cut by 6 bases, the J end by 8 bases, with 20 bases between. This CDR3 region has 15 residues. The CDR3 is CASRRVGVFQDIQYF. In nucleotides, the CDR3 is TGTGCCAGCAGGCGTGTGGGCGTTTTTCAGGACATTCAGTACTTC. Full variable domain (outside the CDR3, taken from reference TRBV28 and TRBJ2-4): DVKVTQSSRYLVKRTGEKVFLECVQDMDHENMFWYRQDPGLGLRLIYFSYDVKMKEKGDIPEGYSVSREKKERFSLILESASTNQTSMYLCASRRVGVFQDIQYFGAGTRLSVL.

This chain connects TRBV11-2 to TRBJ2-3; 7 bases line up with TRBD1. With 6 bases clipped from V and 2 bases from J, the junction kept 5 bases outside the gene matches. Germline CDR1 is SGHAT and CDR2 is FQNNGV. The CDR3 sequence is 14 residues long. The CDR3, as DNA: TGTGCCAGCAGGACCACAGGGGCCACAGATACGCAGTATTTT. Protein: CASRTTGATDTQYF.

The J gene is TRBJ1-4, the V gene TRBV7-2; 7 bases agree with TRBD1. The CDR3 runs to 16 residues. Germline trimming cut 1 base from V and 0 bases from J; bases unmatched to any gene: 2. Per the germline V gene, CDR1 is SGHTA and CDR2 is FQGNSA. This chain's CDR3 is CASSLVTGATNEKLFF. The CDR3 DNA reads TGTGCCAGCAGCTTAGTAACAGGGGCAACTAATGAAAAACTGTTTTTT.

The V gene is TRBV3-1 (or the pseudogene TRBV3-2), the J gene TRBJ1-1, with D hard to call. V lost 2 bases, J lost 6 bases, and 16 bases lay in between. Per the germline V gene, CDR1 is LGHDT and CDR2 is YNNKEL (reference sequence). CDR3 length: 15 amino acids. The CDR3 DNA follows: TGTGCCAGCAGCCAAAGCTCTGTTGTGTTGGCTGAAGCTTTCTTT. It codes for CASSQSSVVLAEAFF.

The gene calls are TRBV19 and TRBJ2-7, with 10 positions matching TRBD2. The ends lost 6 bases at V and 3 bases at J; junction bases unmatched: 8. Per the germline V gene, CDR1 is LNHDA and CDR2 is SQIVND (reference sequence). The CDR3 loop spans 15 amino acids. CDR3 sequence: CASRPGAGGVYEQYF. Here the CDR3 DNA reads TGTGCCAGTAGACCTGGAGCGGGGGGGGTCTACGAGCAGTACTTC.

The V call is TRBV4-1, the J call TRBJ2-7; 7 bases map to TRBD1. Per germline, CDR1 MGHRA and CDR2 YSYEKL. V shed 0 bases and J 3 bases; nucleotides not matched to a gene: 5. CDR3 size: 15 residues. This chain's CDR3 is CASSQDGDRDYEQYF. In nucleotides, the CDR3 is TGCGCCAGCAGCCAAGATGGGGACAGAGACTACGAGCAGTACTTC.

CDR3 sequence: CASSPQDLGGGETQYF. CDR3 nucleotides: TGTGCCAGCTCACCACAGGACTTGGGCGGTGGCGAGACCCAGTACTTC. This chain connects TRBV18 to TRBJ2-5; possibly TRBD2 for D (5 bases). The germline CDR1 and CDR2 sequences are KGHSH and LQKENI. CDR3 length: 16 amino acids. Trimming removed 1 base from V and 5 bases from J, with 17 bases in between.

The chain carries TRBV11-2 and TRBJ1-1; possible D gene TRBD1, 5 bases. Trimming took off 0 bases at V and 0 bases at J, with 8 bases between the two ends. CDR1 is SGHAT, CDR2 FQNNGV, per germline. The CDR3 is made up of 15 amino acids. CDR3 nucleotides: TGTGCCAGCAGCTTAGATGGGGCCCTGAACACTGAAGCTTTCTTT. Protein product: CASSLDGALNTEAFF.